Listed below are T cell receptor beta chains from one sample, sequenced in a study of T cell changes during pregnancy in multiple sclerosis. Clones were read by immunoSEQ multiplex PCR, and TCRdb kept only the in-frame ones, dropping some. The data hold around 65,000 clones, with approximately 86% observed a single time. Sequenced material: peripheral blood, taken in the first trimester of pregnancy. The receptors derive from a female donor with multiple sclerosis, enrolled in a pregnancy study. Both conserved end residues are part of each CDR3. D genes are given only for firm matches. Where a row states a size, it is once, few, many or the class of an expanded clone; other rows omit it.

>TRBJ2-5|TRBV28|NA|NA
TGTGCCGGCCGTGGGGGGGCCGAGGAGACCCAGTACTTC
CAGRGGAEETQYF
>TRBJ2-5|TRBV30|NA|NA
TGTGCCTGGTCGATCCGGGAGACCCAGCAGTACTTC
CAWSIRETQQYF
>TRBJ1-2|TRBV4-1|once|TRBD1
TGCGCCAGCAGAAGGACAGGGGGCCAGGAAGGCTACACCTTC
CASRRTGGQEGYTF
>TRBJ1-1|TRBV2|NA|NA
TGTGCCAGCAGGGACACAGGACGAAGCACTGAAGCTTTCTTT
CASRDTGRSTEAFF
>TRBJ1-1|TRBV18|NA|NA
TGTGCCAGCTCACCACGTTACGGAGCCACAATGAACACTGAAGCTTTCTTT
CASSPRYGATMNTEAFF
>TRBJ2-3|TRBV7-6|NA|TRBD1
TGTGCCAGCTCAGGGGGCAGGGGAATCACAGATACGCAGTATTTT
CASSGGRGITDTQYF
>TRBJ1-5|TRBV5-6|few|NA
TGTGCCAGCAGCTTGGATGGAGGTATAGGAAATCAGCCCCAGCATTTT
CASSLDGGIGNQPQHF
>TRBJ1-1|TRBV30|NA|NA
TGTGCCTGGAGCGAGGGGGGGGTCACTGAAGCTTTCTTT
CAWSEGGVTEAFF
>TRBJ1-4|TRBV30|NA|NA
TGTGCCTGGAACGGGCGGGGTGTTGGTGAAAAACTGTTTTTT
CAWNGRGVGEKLFF
>TRBJ2-7|TRBV6-6|NA|TRBD1
TGTGCCAGCAGCCCAGGGGGCCCCGCCTACGAGCAGTACTTC
CASSPGGPAYEQYF
>TRBJ2-2|TRBV7-9|once|TRBD1
TGTGCCAGCAGCTTCGTTACAGGGGGGCACACCGGGGAGCTGTTTTTT
CASSFVTGGHTGELFF
>TRBJ2-7|TRBV18|NA|TRBD2
TGTGCCAGCTCACCTTCTAGGACTAGCGGCTCCTACGAGCAGTACTTC
CASSPSRTSGSYEQYF
>TRBJ2-1|TRBV4-1|NA|TRBD2
TGCGCCAGCAGCCAAGATCCCCTAGCGGGAGTTGAGCAGTTCTTC
CASSQDPLAGVEQFF
>TRBJ2-1|TRBV10-1|NA|NA
TGCGCCAGCAGTGTGGGGGGACTCTACAATGAGCAGTTCTTC
CASSVGGLYNEQFF
>TRBJ2-3|TRBV11-2|NA|NA
TGTGCCAGCAGCCCTAACAGGGAAACAGATACGCAGTATTTT
CASSPNRETDTQYF
>TRBJ2-7|TRBV18|NA|TRBD2
TGTGCCAGCTCCTCCGGGACTAACTACGAGCAGTACTTC
CASSSGTNYEQYF
>TRBJ1-5|TRBV2|NA|NA
TGTGCCAGCAGCGACGCCCCCTCCGGGGTCCAGCCCCAGCATTTT
CASSDAPSGVQPQHF
>TRBJ1-4|TRBV4-2|NA|NA
TGTGCCAGCAGCTCCTCAGGGTTGGCAACTAATGAAAAACTGTTTTTT
CASSSSGLATNEKLFF
>TRBJ2-1|TRBV5-1|once|NA
TGCGCCAGCAGCTTAGTCCCAGGGAATTACAATGAGCAGTTCTTC
CASSLVPGNYNEQFF
>TRBJ2-7|TRBV7-9|NA|TRBD2
TGTGCCAGCAGTACTGGCGGGAGCTCCTACGAGCAGTACTTC
CASSTGGSSYEQYF
>TRBJ1-2|TRBV9|NA|TRBD1
TGTGCCAGCCAAGGGACAGCTAACTATGGCTACACCTTC
CASQGTANYGYTF
>TRBJ1-1|TRBV11-2|NA|NA
TGTGCCAGCAGCTTAGGGGGAGTAGCTTTCTTT
CASSLGGVAFF
>TRBJ2-3|TRBV21-1|NA|NA
TGTGCCAGCAGCAACAAACAGAATAGCGGGAGTTTTACAGATACGCAGTATTTT
CASSNKQNSGSFTDTQYF
>TRBJ2-2|TRBV5-1|NA|NA
TGCGCCAGCAGACAGGTGGTTGAGAACACCGGGGAGCTGTTTTTT
CASRQVVENTGELFF
>TRBJ2-7|TRBV6-5|NA|TRBD1
TGTGCCAGCCTCGGCCTATCAGGGGGTGGCCACGAGCAGTACTTC
CASLGLSGGGHEQYF
>TRBJ1-1|TRBV10-1|NA|NA
TGCGCCAGCAGACCGGGACAGAACACTGAAGCTTTCTTT
CASRPGQNTEAFF
>TRBJ1-5|TRBV7-9|NA|NA
TGTGCCAGCAGCTTAGAATCAGAGGTGGATCAGCCCCAGCATTTT
CASSLESEVDQPQHF
>TRBJ1-2|TRBV18|NA|NA
TGTGCCAGCTCACCGAGGGACACCCACTATGGCTACACCTTC
CASSPRDTHYGYTF
>TRBJ2-1|TRBV28|NA|TRBD2
TGTGCCAGTCGACGTTCCGGGACTAGTTACAATGAGCAGTTCTTC
CASRRSGTSYNEQFF
>TRBJ2-3|TRBV7-9|few|NA
TGTGCCAGCAGCTCCAGGGGACCAGATACGCAGTATTTT
CASSSRGPDTQYF
>TRBJ2-5|TRBV2|NA|NA
TGTGCCAGCAACCTAGCCCTCCAAGAGACCCAGTACTTC
CASNLALQETQYF
>TRBJ2-4|TRBV11-1|NA|TRBD2
TGTGCCAGCAGCTTAGGGTCGGGGGGGACCAAAAACATTCAGTACTTC
CASSLGSGGTKNIQYF
>TRBJ1-1|TRBV18|once|NA
TGTGCCAGCTCACCGGACAGCACCCCTAAGAACACTGAAGCTTTCTTT
CASSPDSTPKNTEAFF
>TRBJ2-1|TRBV5-1|NA|TRBD2
TGCGCCAGCAGCTTGCTTCGGGCGGGAGGAGGGCCCTACAATGAGCAGTTCTTC
CASSLLRAGGGPYNEQFF
>TRBJ2-6|TRBV7-9|once|NA
TGTGCCAGCAGCTACACACAAGGCGGGGCTGGGGCCAACGTCCTGACTTTC
CASSYTQGGAGANVLTF
>TRBJ2-3|TRBV2|NA|NA
TGTGCCAGCCTTGGGACATTTACAGCAGATACGCAGTATTTT
CASLGTFTADTQYF
>TRBJ1-4|TRBV30|few|TRBD1
TGTGCCTGGAGTGCGGGACAGAAGGGTGAAAAACTGTTTTTT
CAWSAGQKGEKLFF
>TRBJ2-7|TRBV4-1|NA|NA
TGCGCCAGCAGCCAAGGTCAGGGGCTGTACGAGCAGTACTTC
CASSQGQGLYEQYF
>TRBJ2-3|TRBV10-2|NA|NA
TGCGCCACCTTACAGGGAAATACAGATACGCAGTATTTT
CATLQGNTDTQYF
>TRBJ1-4|TRBV6-6|NA|TRBD1
TGTGCCAGCAGTTTCCTACAGGGGGCCGGAGAAAAACTGTTTTTT
CASSFLQGAGEKLFF